Reported below is one T cell receptor (beta chain). What it binds is not known. TCRdb ran MiXCR on the reads and lists one entry per CDR3 protein. The sample lists hundreds of thousands of distinct CDR3 sequences, almost 30% occurring once. The entry originates in a study of T cell repertoires in cytomegalovirus infection. Across the study: CMV epitopes that were recently identified and HLA-C-restricted were used alongside well-studied HLA-B-restricted ones. TCR beta signatures that were public indicated CMV infection and matching HLA type. Study-wide results and limits: Within the response measured ex vivo, HLA-C-restricted CMV-specific TCR beta clonotypes were dominant. Identification of carriers of CMV plus the relevant HLA was performed using cumulative public TCR beta family frequency.

The sample consisted of cultured PBMCs, taken from culture after CMV antigen stimulation. This TCR was sampled from a human donor in good health (CMV status not recorded). Some clones in this sample may be carry-over from other donors' samples.

CDR3 coding DNA: TGTGCCAGCAGTTTAGGGGCTAGTTCCGATACGCAGTATTTT. Protein: CASSLGASSDTQYF. The V and J genes are TRBV7-3 and TRBJ2-3; the D gene is possibly TRBD1 (5 bases). Trimming took 6 bases from V and 6 from J, leaving 16 bases between them. Germline loops: CDR1 SGHTA, CDR2 FQGTGA. The CDR3 sequence is 14 residues long. The full variable domain, rest sourced from reference TRBV7-3 and TRBJ2-3, is GAGVSQTPSNKVTEKGKYVELRCDPISGHTALYWYRQSLGQGPEFLIYFQGTGAADDSGLPNDRFFAVRPEGSVSTLKIQRTERGDSAVYLCASSLGASSDTQYFGPGTRLTVL.